The 24 T cell receptor beta chains below come from one sample, sequenced in a study of blood T cell repertoires in COVID-19 (dated by TCRdb to the early 2020s). The library was generated by the immunoSEQ multiplex PCR assay. TCRdb carries this immuneACCESS record with in-frame sequences only. Its versions omit some clonotypes, under half of them owing to an unresolved V gene in the studies checked, with the rest unexplained. This sample holds 490,000 or so clones; over 75% were observed only once. The top ten hold 1.8% of the sample. Sequences were obtained from PBMCs or T cells enriched from blood (not recorded which). These receptors were obtained from a woman in her thirties or forties who had recovered from COVID-19.

The chain carries TRBV5-1 and TRBJ1-2, with TRBD1 matching 7 bases. Losses at the gene ends were 2 bases for V and 5 bases for J; bases not matched to a gene: 6. CDR3 size: 14 residues. Germline assignment: CDR1 SGHRS and CDR2 YFSETQ. CDR3 in DNA: TGCGCCAGCAGCTTAACAGGGGAGGATTATGGCTACACCTTC. Amino acid sequence: CASSLTGEDYGYTF.

The table lists this clone with a count of one. This sequence joins TRBV5-4 and TRBJ2-5; TRBD2 matches 9 bases. The germline CDR1 and CDR2 sequences are SGHNT and YYREEE (reference sequence). The junction had 10 bases not matched to a gene; V was cut back by 0 bases and J by 4 bases. This CDR3 is 17 amino acids long. CDR3 amino acids: CASSLAGGGRAGETQYF. In DNA, the CDR3 is TGTGCCAGCAGCTTGGCCGGGGGCGGGAGGGCCGGAGAGACCCAGTACTTC.

This rearrangement joins TRBV13 to TRBJ2-5, with 9 bases lining up with TRBD1. The CDR3 extends over 15 amino acids. The trim removed 5 bases at V and 2 bases at J, leaving 6 bases unmatched. Germline values: CDR1 PRHDT, CDR2 FYEKMQ (reference sequence). As DNA, the CDR3 is TGTGCCAGCAGCAAATCCGACAGGGGGCAAGAGACCCAGTACTTC. It translates to CASSKSDRGQETQYF.

The rearrangement uses TRBV3-1 (or the pseudogene TRBV3-2) and TRBJ1-2, with D possibly being TRBD1 (6 bases). The ends were cut back, 4 bases at V and 8 bases at J, with 17 bases in the middle. The CDR3 contains 14 residues. Germline CDR1 and CDR2: LGHDT and YNNKEL (reference sequence). The CDR3 region has the DNA TGTGCCAGCAGCCCTACCGGGACATTAACGGGCTACACCTTC. This sequence encodes CASSPTGTLTGYTF.

The V gene is TRBV5-1, the J gene TRBJ1-3, with D perhaps TRBD1 (5 bases). The CDR3 is 15 amino acids. V lost 4 bases and J lost 4, with 15 bases in between. CDR1 and CDR2 (germline): SGHRS, YFSETQ. The CDR3 is CASSHDGGGGNTIYF. CDR3 in DNA: TGCGCCAGCAGCCATGATGGGGGAGGAGGAAACACCATATATTTT.

The genes are TRBV18 and TRBJ2-2, with TRBD1 matching over 7 bases. In germline, CDR1 is KGHSH, CDR2 LQKENI. Trimming cost V 6 bases and J 4 bases; bases outside gene matches: 2. The CDR3 length is 13 residues. The CDR3 region is CASSRDSTGELFF. The CDR3 nucleotides are TGTGCCAGCTCTCGGGACAGCACCGGGGAGCTGTTTTTT.

The chain employs TRBV7-9 and TRBJ1-2; D may be TRBD1 (6 bases). In germline, CDR1 is SEHNR, CDR2 FQNEAQ (reference sequence). The CDR3 contains 14 residues. With 1 base removed from V and 8 bases from J, the gap between germline ends came to 14 bases. CDR3: CASSLEGGAGGYTF. The CDR3 DNA is TGTGCCAGCAGCTTAGAGGGGGGAGCGGGAGGCTACACCTTC.

The chain is built from TRBV12-3 or TRBV12-4 and TRBJ1-1; D remains ambiguous. Trimming pared 3 bases from V and 8 bases from J, leaving 10 bases between. This CDR3 is built from 12 residues. This chain's CDR3 is CASSFISQEAFF. Written as DNA, the CDR3 is TGTGCCAGCAGTTTTATTAGTCAAGAAGCTTTCTTT.

The V call is TRBV20-1, the J call TRBJ2-1; D gene unclear. With 3 bases removed from V and 2 bases from J, the gap between germline ends came to 14 bases. From germline, CDR1 is DFQATT and CDR2 SNEGSKA (reference sequence). The CDR3 has 15 residues. The CDR3 sequence: CSASRADFTYNEQFF. CDR3 DNA sequence: TGCAGTGCTAGTCGTGCGGATTTCACCTACAATGAGCAGTTCTTC.

The chain has TRBV7-9 and TRBJ2-7; 8 bases match TRBD1. Losses at the gene ends were 5 bases for V and 1 base for J; bases not matched to a gene: 1. Germline V gene lookup returns CDR1 SEHNR and CDR2 FQNEAQ (reference sequence). This CDR3 spans 13 amino acids. This chain's CDR3 is CASSRDRSYEQYF. In nucleotides, the CDR3 is TGTGCCAGCAGCAGGGACAGGTCCTACGAGCAGTACTTC.

V is TRBV2 and J is TRBJ2-7; D is uncertain. CDR1 and CDR2 from the germline V gene are SNHLY and FYNNEI. The CDR3 covers 10 residues. The V and J ends lost 8 bases and 9 bases respectively, with 11 bases between them. CDR3 in amino acids: CASRSPGQYF. For the CDR3, the DNA is TGTGCCAGCCGGTCCCCGGGGCAGTACTTC.

V gene TRBV11-2 combines with J gene TRBJ2-7, with TRBD2 identical over 7 bases. Per the germline V gene, CDR1 is SGHAT and CDR2 is FQNNGV. V was pared by 3 bases and J by 3 bases, with 8 bases of the junction left unmatched. The CDR3 is made up of 15 amino acids. The CDR3 sequence is CASSLGGFENYEQYF. The CDR3 DNA is TGTGCCAGCAGCTTGGGGGGGTTTGAGAACTACGAGCAGTACTTC.

V is TRBV27 and J is TRBJ2-1, with TRBD1 matching over 9 bases. V trimming: 5 bases; J trimming: 6 bases; junction bases outside the gene matches: 5. The CDR3 has 14 amino acids. Germline CDR1 and CDR2: MNHEY and SMNVEV (reference sequence). CDR3 nucleotide sequence: TGTGCCAGCAGTCCGGGACAGGGCAGCAATGAGCAGTTCTTC. It translates to CASSPGQGSNEQFF.

V and J are TRBV11-2 and TRBJ2-3; TRBD2 is a possible D gene (5 bases). V was pared by 5 bases and J by 0 bases, with 15 bases between. Germline CDR1 and CDR2: SGHAT and FQNNGV. The CDR3 is made up of 16 amino acids. In DNA, the CDR3 is TGTGCCAGCAGCCCTACGGCGGGCGGGAGCACAGATACGCAGTATTTT. It specifies CASSPTAGGSTDTQYF.

The chain carries TRBV11-3 and TRBJ2-1; 8 nucleotides line up with TRBD2. V lost 3 bases and J lost 7; bases outside the gene matches: 11. There are 16 residues in the CDR3. The germline V gene has CDR1 SGHNT and CDR2 YENEEA. CDR3 bases: TGTGCCAGCAGCTTCGACAGCGGGAGTAGGACAAATGAGCAGTTCTTC. Residues: CASSFDSGSRTNEQFF.

There are a few counts of this clone. The rearrangement links TRBV4-2 to TRBJ2-1, with 9 nucleotides matching TRBD2. Germline V gene sequence: CDR1 LGHNA, CDR2 YNFKEQ. There are 16 residues in the CDR3. V shed 3 bases and J 5 bases; nucleotides not matched to a gene: 8. CDR3 sequence reads: CASSQGSGRTDNEQFF. In DNA, the CDR3 is TGTGCCAGCAGCCAGGGAAGCGGGAGGACCGACAATGAGCAGTTCTTC.

This chain links TRBV21-1 with TRBJ2-7; the DNA was not used to check the table's D call, TRBD2. TRBV21-1 is labeled a pseudogene. This CDR3 contains 14 residues. CDR3 protein: CASRRENCSYEQYF. CDR3 sequence (DNA): TGTGCCAGCCGGCGGGAGAATTGCTCCTACGAGCAGTACTTC.

The rearrangement joins TRBV29-1 to TRBJ2-2, with a tentative D call TRBD1 (7 bases). V was shortened by 6 bases and J by 5 bases, with 16 bases between the two germline ends. The CDR3 runs 14 residues. Germline V gene lookup returns CDR1 SQVTM and CDR2 ANQGSEA. The CDR3 is CSVVTGRRTGELFF. The DNA for the CDR3 is TGCAGCGTAGTGACAGGGAGGAGGACCGGGGAGCTGTTTTTT.

This sequence joins TRBV5-1 and TRBJ2-1, with D uncertain. The V end was cut by 0 bases, the J end by 9 bases, with 7 bases between. Germline V CDR1 and CDR2: SGHRS, YFSETQ. The CDR3 covers 12 residues. The CDR3 DNA is TGCGCCAGCAGCTTGGAACTTAGTGAGCAGTTCTTC. Protein: CASSLELSEQFF.

Only a few counts were recorded for this clone. The chain recombines TRBV6-5 with TRBJ1-1; D possibly corresponds to TRBD1 (6 bases). There are 14 residues in the CDR3. Germline CDR1 is MNHEY and CDR2 is SVGAGI. Trimming removed 11 bases at V and 4 bases at J, with 20 bases between. CDR3 sequence (DNA): TGTGCCTCCCAGGGGTGGGGGAGGGCCACTGAAGCTTTCTTT. Amino acid sequence: CASQGWGRATEAFF.

This chain connects TRBV2 to TRBJ2-3; 11 bases map to TRBD2. This CDR3 spans 16 amino acids. Per germline, CDR1 SNHLY and CDR2 FYNNEI. J lost 1 base, V lost 5 bases, and 5 bases had no gene match. The CDR3 loop is CASSLGLAGRTDTQYF. CDR3 DNA: TGTGCCAGCAGTTTAGGACTAGCGGGCCGCACAGATACGCAGTATTTT.

V and J are TRBV30 and TRBJ2-1, with TRBD2 identical over 7 bases. The CDR3 runs to 16 residues. Germline CDR1 reads GTSNPN; CDR2 reads SVGIG (reference sequence). V was pared by 3 bases and J by 9 bases, with 17 bases of the junction left unmatched. The CDR3 sequence: CAWSHRASGGQGEQFF. The CDR3 coding sequence is TGTGCCTGGAGCCATAGGGCTAGCGGAGGGCAGGGTGAGCAGTTCTTC.

The chain couples TRBV27 to TRBJ2-5, with 7 nucleotides matching TRBD2. CDR3 length equals 15 residues. V lost 3 bases and J lost 5; bases outside the gene matches: 9. Germline V gene data show CDR1 as MNHEY and CDR2 as SMNVEV (reference sequence). CDR3: CASSFQGRGGETQYF. CDR3 sequence (DNA): TGTGCCAGCAGTTTCCAAGGGAGGGGAGGGGAGACCCAGTACTTC.

The chain couples TRBV4-1 to TRBJ2-7; TRBD2 aligns across 10 bases. Germline CDR1 is MGHRA and CDR2 is YSYEKL. The CDR3 totals 15 residues. With V trimmed by 7 bases and J by 5 bases, 11 bases remained unmatched. The CDR3 coding sequence is TGCGCCAGCAACCTGGGTTCTAGCGGGAGCCACGAGCAGTACTTC. Its translation is CASNLGSSGSHEQYF.